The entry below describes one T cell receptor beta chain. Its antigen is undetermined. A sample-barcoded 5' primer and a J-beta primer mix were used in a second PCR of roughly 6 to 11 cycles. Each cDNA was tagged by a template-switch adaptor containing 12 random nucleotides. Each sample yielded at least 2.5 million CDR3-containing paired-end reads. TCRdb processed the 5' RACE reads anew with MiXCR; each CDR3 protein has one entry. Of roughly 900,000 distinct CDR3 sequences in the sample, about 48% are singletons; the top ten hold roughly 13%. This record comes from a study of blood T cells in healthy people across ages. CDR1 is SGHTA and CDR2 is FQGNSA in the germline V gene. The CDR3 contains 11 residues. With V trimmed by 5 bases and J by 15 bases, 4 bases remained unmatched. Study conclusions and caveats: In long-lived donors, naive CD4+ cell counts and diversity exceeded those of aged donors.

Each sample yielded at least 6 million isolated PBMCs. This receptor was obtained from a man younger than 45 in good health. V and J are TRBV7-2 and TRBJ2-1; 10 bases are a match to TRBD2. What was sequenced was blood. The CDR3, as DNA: TGTGCCAGCAGCGAGCGGGGGGGCACGTTCTTC. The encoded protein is CASSERGGTFF.